Reported below is one T cell receptor (beta chain). No antigen is known for it. The sample is drawn from a study of cytomegalovirus exposure and HLA in healthy donors. Study results and caveats: In vitro testing confirmed a few CMV-associated chains as specific for CMV antigens. Most TCR sequences showed up rarely, but some public TCRs showed up in many donors.

CDR1 is GTSNPN, CDR2 SVGIG, per germline (reference sequence). V was pared by 2 bases and J by 8 bases, with 21 bases between. The CDR3 extends over 15 amino acids. TCRdb's copy holds only in-frame clones and misses some; the assay was immunoSEQ multiplex PCR. This table has under 300,000 clones, 90% appearing once. J is TRBJ1-2 and V is TRBV30; perhaps TRBD1 as D (6 bases). The receptor's source is a woman aged 18-29 years in good health and CMV-seronegative. Sequenced input: PBMCs. CDR3 in DNA: TGTGCCTGGAGTTTGAACAGGGTGGGCGCTGGCGGCTACACCTTC. Translation gives CAWSLNRVGAGGYTF.